This is a list of T cell receptor beta chains from one sample in a study of T cell responses to AZD1222 COVID-19 vaccine. Some clones are missing from TCRdb's copy, which holds only in-frame ones; the method was immunoSEQ multiplex PCR. The data contain 100,000 to 150,000 clones, 90% of them singletons. The sequencing here drew on peripheral blood, taken on day 0 of AZD1222 vaccination. The receptors here all came from an adult in good health. The CDR3 runs from the conserved cysteine through the conserved F or W. A D gene is named only where the DNA matches it firmly. Only part of the rows carry a size: once, few, many, or a class if the clone is expanded.

j_call clone_size v_call d_call cdr3_nt cdr3_aa
TRBJ2-2 NA TRBV4-2 NA TGTGCCAGCAGCCAAGAAGGACCGAACACCGGGGAGCTGTTTTTT CASSQEGPNTGELFF
TRBJ2-7 NA TRBV11-2 NA TGTGCCAGCAGCCACTTCCCACCCATGGACAGATTATCCTACGAGCAGTACTTC CASSHFPPMDRLSYEQYF
TRBJ2-7 NA TRBV4-3 NA TGCGCCAGCAGCCAAGATGTCCAGGTGACCTACGAGCAGTACTTC CASSQDVQVTYEQYF
TRBJ1-4 NA TRBV5-1 TRBD1 TGCGCCAGCAGCCCCGGGACAGGGACAAGGGAACTGTTTTTT CASSPGTGTRELFF
TRBJ2-7 NA TRBV11-2 NA TGTGCCAGCAGCTTAGAGGGCGAGCAGTACTTC CASSLEGEQYF
TRBJ1-1 NA TRBV18 NA TGTGCCAGCTCACCAGTGGTTCGGGGGAAGAACACTGAAGCTTTCTTT CASSPVVRGKNTEAFF
TRBJ2-7 NA TRBV4-3 NA TGCGCCAGCAGCCAAGAATATGGGGCAGCACCTACCTACGAGCAGTACTTC CASSQEYGAAPTYEQYF
TRBJ1-1 NA TRBV7-9 NA TGTGCCAGCAGCTTATCTTGGGGAGACCGGGATTGGGCTGAAGCTTTCTTT CASSLSWGDRDWAEAFF
TRBJ2-5 NA TRBV2 TRBD2 TGTGCCAGCAGTGCAAGGACTAGCGGGGAGACCCAGTACTTC CASSARTSGETQYF
TRBJ2-7 NA TRBV4-1 TRBD1 TGCGCCAGCAGCCATCCCACAGGGGCCTACGAGCAGTACTTC CASSHPTGAYEQYF
TRBJ2-1 once TRBV7-3 TRBD2 TGTGCCAGCAGCTCTTATACTAGCGGGACAACCTACAATGAGCAGTTCTTC CASSSYTSGTTYNEQFF
TRBJ1-1 NA TRBV2 TRBD1 TGTGCCAGCAGCGGACAGGGGATCGAGGCTTTCTTT CASSGQGIEAFF
TRBJ2-2 NA TRBV21-1 NA TGTGCCAGCAGCTACACGAACGGACTAGCGGATCGCGGGGAGCTGTTTTTT CASSYTNGLADRGELFF
TRBJ1-1 NA TRBV27 NA TGTGCCAGCACCCCTACAGGTGTTTCTTTAAACACTGAAGCTTTCTTT CASTPTGVSLNTEAFF
TRBJ1-1 NA TRBV2 NA TGTGCCAGCTCTCAGGTGAACACTGAAGCTTTCTTT CASSQVNTEAFF
TRBJ1-1 NA TRBV7-6 NA TGTGCCAGCAGCTTAGAAGGGGGGGCGGGTTTGGACACTGAAGCTTTCTTT CASSLEGGAGLDTEAFF
TRBJ1-2 NA TRBV10-3 TRBD1 TGTGCCATCAGGGACAGGGAGGGGTCAAACTATGGCTACACCTTC CAIRDREGSNYGYTF
TRBJ1-6 NA TRBV27 NA TGTGCCAGCAGTGTAAATGGGATCTATAATTCACCCCTCCACTTT CASSVNGIYNSPLHF
TRBJ2-7 NA TRBV5-1 NA TGCGCCAGCAGCCAACGTGGCCAGGGGAAGGGATATTCCTACGAGCAGTACTTC CASSQRGQGKGYSYEQYF
TRBJ1-6 NA TRBV6-1 NA TGTGCCAGCAGTGAATATGGGATCGGCAATTCACCCCTCCACTTT CASSEYGIGNSPLHF
TRBJ1-6 NA TRBV6-6 TRBD1 TGTGCCAGCAGAGGGACAGGGGGCCGAAATTCACCCCTCCACTTT CASRGTGGRNSPLHF
TRBJ1-1 NA TRBV12-3/TRBV12-4 NA TGTGCCAGCAGCTCCAGAGAATCCGGTGAAGCTTTCTTT CASSSRESGEAFF
TRBJ1-1 NA TRBV18 TRBD1 TGTGCCAGCTCACCCGGACAGGGGGAAACTGAAGCTTTCTTT CASSPGQGETEAFF
TRBJ1-2 few TRBV7-9 TRBD1 TGTGCCAGCAGCTACACCGGGACAGGCACTAACTATGGCTACACCTTC CASSYTGTGTNYGYTF
TRBJ1-5 NA TRBV18 NA TGTGCCAGCTCACTCTCCCGGACAGAGAATCAGCCCCAGCATTTT CASSLSRTENQPQHF
TRBJ2-7 once TRBV29-1 TRBD2 TGCAGCGGGGTAGCGGGAACTACCTACGAGCAGTACTTC CSGVAGTTYEQYF
TRBJ2-3 NA TRBV5-1 NA TGCGCCAGCAGCGTCGGGACGACGGACACAGATACGCAGTATTTT CASSVGTTDTDTQYF
TRBJ2-7 NA TRBV28 TRBD2 TGTGCCAGCAGCCCGGGACTAGCGGAAAGCTCCTACGAGCAGTACTTC CASSPGLAESSYEQYF
TRBJ2-7 NA TRBV7-8 NA TGTGCCAGCAGCTCGGGCTCAGACTACGAGCAGTACTTC CASSSGSDYEQYF
TRBJ2-3 NA TRBV15 TRBD2 TGTGCCACCAGCAGAGACCCACACCGGACTAGCGGGAGGACAGATACGCAGTATTTT CATSRDPHRTSGRTDTQYF
TRBJ1-5 NA TRBV28 TRBD1 TGTGCCAGCAGGAAAGACAGGGCACAGCCCCAGCATTTT CASRKDRAQPQHF
TRBJ1-2 once TRBV6-5 NA TGTGCCAGCAGTTCGCAGCCTAACTATGGCTACACCTTC CASSSQPNYGYTF
TRBJ2-7 NA TRBV6-5 NA TGTGCCAGCATGGGGGACTCCTACGAGCAGTACTTC CASMGDSYEQYF
TRBJ2-7 NA TRBV3-1/TRBV3-2 NA TGTGCCAGCAGCCCCCGTGGGGCCCTCCACGAGCAGTACTTC CASSPRGALHEQYF
TRBJ1-4 once TRBV7-6 TRBD1 TGTGCCAGCTCTTCTAGAATAGGGGGCCCTAATGAAAAACTGTTTTTT CASSSRIGGPNEKLFF
TRBJ2-7 NA TRBV29-1 NA TGCAGCGTACGCGAGGGGGGCATCACTTACGAGCAGTACTTC CSVREGGITYEQYF
TRBJ2-1 NA TRBV18 NA TGTGCCAGCTCAGGGCGGATCTACAATGAGCAGTTCTTC CASSGRIYNEQFF
TRBJ2-5 once TRBV4-1 TRBD2 TGCGCCAGCAGCCCGGGGGGAGGGTCCAGGCCTCAGTACTTC CASSPGGGSRPQYF
TRBJ1-2 NA TRBV11-2 NA TGTGCCAGCAAGACCTCCATACTGGACTATGGCTACACCTTC CASKTSILDYGYTF
TRBJ2-3 NA TRBV5-1 TRBD1 TGCGCCAGCAGCCCGCAAGTGGGACAGGACATCGATACGCAGTATTTT CASSPQVGQDIDTQYF
TRBJ2-2 NA TRBV5-1 NA TGCGCCAGCAGCTTGGTGCGGGTCGACACCGGGGAGCTGTTTTTT CASSLVRVDTGELFF
TRBJ2-2 NA TRBV7-2 NA TGTGCCAGCAGCTTTCGGAACACCGGGGAGCTGTTTTTT CASSFRNTGELFF
TRBJ2-1 NA TRBV5-1 NA TGCGCCAGCAGCCCCTACCGGGCAGGGGATGGCCAAAGCTCCTACAATGAGCAGTTCTTC CASSPYRAGDGQSSYNEQFF
TRBJ2-5 NA TRBV2 NA TGTGCCAGCAGCGGATTAGGGGCGACCCAGTACTTC CASSGLGATQYF
TRBJ2-3 NA TRBV4-1 NA TGCGCCAGCAGCCCGGGACCGATCTCCACAGATACGCAGTATTTT CASSPGPISTDTQYF
TRBJ2-1 NA TRBV6-5 NA TGTGCCAGCAGTTACGGACAGATAGATGAGCAGTTCTTC CASSYGQIDEQFF
TRBJ1-4 NA TRBV5-5 NA TGTGCCAGCAGCTTGCACCCCTCCCGTGGCACAACTAATGAAAAACTGTTTTTT CASSLHPSRGTTNEKLFF
TRBJ2-5 NA TRBV12-3/TRBV12-4 NA TGTGCCAGCAGTTTAGTATCAACCGAGACCCAGTACTTC CASSLVSTETQYF
TRBJ2-1 NA TRBV5-3 TRBD2 TGTGCCAGAAGCTATCGGGACTACAAGTCCTCGGGCAATGAGCAGTTCTTC CARSYRDYKSSGNEQFF
TRBJ1-1 NA TRBV27 NA TGTGCCAGCAGATCCTATACTGAAGCTTTCTTT CASRSYTEAFF
TRBJ1-1 NA TRBV5-6 NA TGTGCCAGCAGCTTGGCCGCGGGGCAAGCTTTCTTT CASSLAAGQAFF
TRBJ1-1 NA TRBV5-1 NA TGCGCCAGCAGCTGGGGGACGGCAGGAACTGAAGCTTTCTTT CASSWGTAGTEAFF
TRBJ1-4 NA TRBV7-2 NA TGTGCCAGCAGCCTTGGACGGTATGAAAAACTGTTTTTT CASSLGRYEKLFF
TRBJ2-2 NA TRBV19 NA TGTGCCAGTAGACCCTCGCGAGTCCGGGAGCTGTTTTTT CASRPSRVRELFF
TRBJ2-2 NA TRBV9 NA TGTGCCAGCAGCGTATACGACGGGAACACCGGGGAGCTGTTTTTT CASSVYDGNTGELFF